Below, 32 T cell receptor beta chains from the same sample are listed, as sequenced in a study of identical twins. From the 5' RACE reads, TCRdb called clonotypes with MiXCR, one entry per CDR3 protein. The data show a few hundred thousand distinct CDR3 sequences, nearly 10% seen once. This same sample was also taken into another study, of yellow fever vaccine responses in identical twins.

The sequencing input was PBMCs. The source is a woman under 30 in good health.

This clonotype has a handful of counts. The chain carries TRBV28 and TRBJ2-7; weak D call: TRBD2 (6 bases). Trimming pared 5 bases from V and 4 bases from J, leaving 12 bases between. Germline V CDR1 and CDR2: MDHEN, SYDVKM. The CDR3 is made up of 13 amino acids. The CDR3: CASSKRERYEQYF. CDR3 nucleotides: TGTGCCAGCAGTAAACGGGAGAGGTACGAGCAGTACTTC.

This clonotype was picked up many times. CDR3 DNA: TGTGCCAGCAGTTTAAGATTTGAGGGGGTAAACGAAGAGACCCAGTACTTC. Protein sequence: CASSLRFEGVNEETQYF. The chain recombines TRBV27 with TRBJ2-5; D possibly corresponds to TRBD1 (6 bases). V dropped 2 bases and J dropped 3 bases, with 19 bases sitting between them. Germline CDR1 reads MNHEY; CDR2 reads SMNVEV (reference sequence). The CDR3 has 17 residues.

Many counts were recorded for this clonotype. The chain carries TRBV27 and TRBJ2-3; 10 bases agree with TRBD2. Germline-derived CDR1 and CDR2 are MNHEY and SMNVEV (reference sequence). V lost 5 bases to trimming and J lost 3 bases; unmatched junction nucleotides: 2. There are 14 residues in the CDR3. CDR3 nucleotides: TGTGCCAGCAGTGAAGCGGGAGGGACAGATACGCAGTATTTT. It specifies CASSEAGGTDTQYF.

This chain joins TRBV28 and TRBJ2-5; D is tentatively TRBD1 or TRBD2 (5 bases each). CDR3 length equals 14 residues. Germline V gene data show CDR1 as MDHEN and CDR2 as SYDVKM. Trimming removed 4 bases at V and 7 bases at J, with 16 bases between. CDR3 in DNA: TGTGCCAGCAGTTCGGGACCGACCAGGTCGACCCAGTACTTC. Its protein product is CASSSGPTRSTQYF. The full variable domain, its missing parts supplied by reference TRBV28 and TRBJ2-5, is DVKVTQSSRYLVKRTGEKVFLECVQDMDHENMFWYRQDPGLGLRLIYFSYDVKMKEKGDIPEGYSVSREKKERFSLILESASTNQTSMYLCASSSGPTRSTQYFGPGTRLLVL.

The sample holds a few counts of this clonotype. The junction differs from germline at one of its ends, possibly a read error. This chain connects TRBV15 to TRBJ2-3; D is possibly TRBD1 (5 bases). The CDR3 runs to 15 residues. The germline V gene encodes CDR1 LNHNV and CDR2 YYDKDF (reference sequence). The CDR3 here is CATYTDSPSRDTQYF. In DNA form, the CDR3 reads TGTGCCACCTATACTGACAGCCCCAGCAGAGATACGCAGTATTTT.

This clonotype appeared many times. V is TRBV10-3 and J is TRBJ2-7, with D uncertain. V lost 0 bases, J lost 2 bases, and 14 bases lay in between. The CDR3 runs to 16 residues. Germline CDR1 reads ENHRY; CDR2 reads SYGVKD. In DNA form, the CDR3 reads TGTGCCATCAGTGAGTCGTGGGTATCGCCAGCCTACGAGCAGTACTTC. Its protein product is CAISESWVSPAYEQYF.

The chain has TRBV5-1 and TRBJ2-5; D might be TRBD1 or TRBD2, each matching 6 bases. There are 19 residues in the CDR3. V shed 1 base and J shed 1 base, with 23 bases lying between them. Germline CDR1 and CDR2: SGHRS and YFSETQ. The CDR3 DNA reads TGCGCCAGCAGCTTGCGGGGGCCCGGGAAAGCGGCCTTCCAAGAGACCCAGTACTTC. Translating it yields CASSLRGPGKAAFQETQYF.

This clonotype was recorded many times. J is TRBJ1-5 and V is TRBV29-1; tentatively, D is TRBD1 (5 bases). Trimming cost V 7 bases and J 3 bases, with 10 bases left between them. CDR3 length: 12 amino acids. Germline V CDR1 and CDR2: SQVTM, ANQGSEA. The CDR3 DNA reads as TGCAGCGCTGGGGACCTCAATCAGCCCCAGCATTTT. It translates to CSAGDLNQPQHF. Looking up the rest from reference TRBV29-1 and TRBJ1-5 gives the full variable domain: SAVISQKPSRDICQRGTSLTIQCQVDSQVTMMFWYRQQPGQSLTLIATANQGSEATYESGFVIDKFPISRPNLTFSTLTVSNMSPEDSSIYLCSAGDLNQPQHFGDGTRLSIL.

The gene calls are TRBV27 and TRBJ2-5; possibly TRBD1 for D (6 bases). Trimming cost V 1 base and J 9 bases, with 18 bases left between them. The CDR3 totals 15 residues. Germline CDR1 and CDR2: MNHEY and SMNVEV (reference sequence). The CDR3 region is CASSLLASTKGAQYF. CDR3 DNA: TGTGCCAGCAGTTTATTGGCTAGCACCAAGGGGGCCCAGTACTTC.

V usage is TRBV6-2 or TRBV6-3 and J usage is TRBJ2-1, with D possibly TRBD1 on 6 matching bases. The germline gives CDR1 MNHEY, CDR2 SVGEGT. Trimming stripped 6 bases from V and 8 bases from J, with 20 bases between. The CDR3 has 15 amino acids. The CDR3 DNA is TGTGCCAGCAGCCCCCTCTCAGGGGAAGGCGATGAGCAGTTCTTC. It specifies CASSPLSGEGDEQFF.

This clonotype was counted ten times or more. This chain uses TRBV7-2 with TRBJ2-5; no clear D gene. Germline assignment: CDR1 SGHTA and CDR2 FQGNSA. Trimming stripped 5 bases from V and 3 bases from J, with 10 bases between. The CDR3 runs 13 residues. Written as DNA, the CDR3 is TGTGCCAGCAGCCCACCCCTGAAAGAGACCCAGTACTTC. Its protein product is CASSPPLKETQYF.

The V gene is TRBV19, the J gene TRBJ2-3; no firm D call. This CDR3 has 16 amino acids. Germline V gene lookup returns CDR1 LNHDA and CDR2 SQIVND (reference sequence). V was pared by 9 bases and J by 2 bases, with 21 bases between. The CDR3 region is CASQPRAGSLTDTQYF. The CDR3 region has the DNA TGTGCCAGCCAGCCTAGGGCCGGATCTCTCACAGATACGCAGTATTTT.

This chain connects TRBV7-8 to TRBJ2-1, with 8 bases identical to TRBD2. The length of the CDR3 is 16 residues. The J segment lost 5 bases and the V segment lost 7 bases, leaving 13 bases of the junction unmatched. CDR1 is SGHVS and CDR2 is FQNEAQ in the germline V gene. The CDR3 is CASNMGREGQDNEQFF. As DNA, the CDR3 is TGTGCCAGCAACATGGGTCGGGAGGGCCAAGACAATGAGCAGTTCTTC.

This clonotype was counted between two and nine times. The J gene is TRBJ2-7, the V gene TRBV5-1, with no clear D. V was trimmed by 7 bases and J by 3 bases, leaving 11 bases between them. This CDR3 spans 12 amino acids. In germline, CDR1 is SGHRS, CDR2 YFSETQ. This CDR3 is CASGSDHYEQYF. The CDR3 DNA follows: TGCGCCAGCGGCAGCGACCACTACGAGCAGTACTTC.

The V and J genes are TRBV29-1 and TRBJ2-1; 12 bases are shared with TRBD2. This CDR3 has 14 residues. V lost 4 bases, J lost 16 bases, and 14 bases stayed unmatched. Germline lookup yields CDR1 SQVTM and CDR2 ANQGSEA. The DNA of the CDR3 is TGCAGCGTTGTTCCTCCCCTAGCGGGGGGGCCTGGATTCTTC. It translates to CSVVPPLAGGPGFF.

This chain uses TRBV19 with TRBJ1-2, with no clear D. CDR1 and CDR2 from the germline V gene are LNHDA and SQIVND (reference sequence). The CDR3 covers 13 residues. Trimming left V 4 bases short and J 0 bases short, with 6 bases between. The CDR3 DNA reads as TGTGCCAGTAGTAACCGACCTAACTATGGCTACACCTTC. This gives the protein CASSNRPNYGYTF.

This clonotype was counted ten times or more. The rearrangement uses TRBV5-1 and TRBJ2-3, with 8 bases lining up with TRBD2. The V gene end was trimmed by 2 bases and the J gene end by 6 bases; junction bases not matched to a gene: 5. The germline gives CDR1 SGHRS, CDR2 YFSETQ. The CDR3 sequence is 14 residues long. Here the CDR3 DNA reads TGCGCCAGCAGCTTAGCGGGAGTTGGGGATACGCAGTATTTT. It yields the protein CASSLAGVGDTQYF. Combining the CDR3 with reference TRBV5-1 and TRBJ2-3 gives the whole variable domain KAGVTQTPRYLIKTRGQQVTLSCSPISGHRSVSWYQQTPGQGLQFLFEYFSETQRNKGNFPGRFSGRQFSNSRSEMNVSTLELGDSALYLCASSLAGVGDTQYFGPGTRLTVL.

This clonotype has a count of ten or more. The chain couples TRBV25-1 to TRBJ1-6; TRBD1 matches 8 bases. Looked up from germline, CDR1 is MGHDK and CDR2 is SYGVNS. The ends lost 3 bases at V and 13 bases at J; junction bases unmatched: 8. CDR3 length: 14 residues. This CDR3 reads CASSDRQGIRPLHF. The CDR3 region has the DNA TGTGCCAGCAGTGACCGACAGGGGATTCGTCCCCTCCACTTT.

The rearrangement links TRBV10-3 to TRBJ2-1, with D perhaps matching TRBD1 (6 bases). V gave up 7 bases and J gave up 8 bases, with 21 bases separating them. This CDR3 comprises 15 residues. Germline CDR1 and CDR2: ENHRY and SYGVKD. DNA of the CDR3: TGTGCCATCAATAACAGGGACGTCGGACAATATGAGCAGTTCTTC. Its protein is CAINNRDVGQYEQFF.

This clonotype was seen a handful of times. The genes are TRBV20-1 and TRBJ1-4; 8 bases align to TRBD1. The CDR3 has 17 amino acids. The germline V gene encodes CDR1 DFQATT and CDR2 SNEGSKA (reference sequence). The J segment lost 3 bases and the V segment lost 4 bases, leaving 13 bases of the junction unmatched. The CDR3 protein is CSANPKQGAGANEKLFF. The CDR3 DNA is TGCAGTGCTAACCCAAAGCAGGGGGCTGGAGCTAATGAAAAACTGTTTTTT.

V usage is TRBV7-9 and J usage is TRBJ2-3, with D unresolved. Trimming shortened V by 5 bases and J by 6 bases, and 12 bases separated the two germline ends. The CDR3 has 13 amino acids. The germline gives CDR1 SEHNR, CDR2 FQNEAQ (reference sequence). The chain's CDR3 is CASSLPQGDTQYF. For the CDR3, the DNA is TGTGCCAGCAGCCTCCCTCAAGGGGATACGCAGTATTTT.

Only a few counts were recorded for this clonotype. The rearrangement joins TRBV11-2 to TRBJ2-3; D possibly uses TRBD1 or TRBD2 (5 bases each). V was clipped by 0 bases and J by 1 base, with 11 bases between them. Germline loops: CDR1 SGHAT, CDR2 FQNNGV. The CDR3 loop spans 16 amino acids. DNA of the CDR3: TGTGCCAGCAGCTTAGATCCGGGACGGGGCACAGATACGCAGTATTTT. This gives the protein CASSLDPGRGTDTQYF.

This clonotype has just a few counts. The rearrangement joins TRBV6-1 to TRBJ2-7, with 7 bases lining up with TRBD2. The CDR3 is 15 amino acids. Germline trimming cut 1 base from V and 11 bases from J; bases unmatched to any gene: 14. Germline loops: CDR1 MNHNS, CDR2 SASEGT. CDR3 in DNA: TGTGCCAGCAGTGAAGGGGTGGGGGGGAAAATTGCGGAGTACTTC. Its protein is CASSEGVGGKIAEYF.

This clonotype occurred a few times. The chain employs TRBV6-5 and TRBJ1-6; D gene uncertain. The germline gives CDR1 MNHEY, CDR2 SVGAGI. V lost 4 bases to trimming and J lost 1 base, with 11 bases between them. This CDR3 has 16 residues. For the CDR3, the DNA is TGTGCCAGCAGTTGGAGGGAAGAATCCTATAATTCACCCCTCCACTTT. It translates to CASSWREESYNSPLHF.

This clonotype showed up many times. The chain is built from TRBV28 and TRBJ1-4, with TRBD1 matching 7 bases. The CDR3 is 14 residues long. V shed 6 bases, J shed 6 bases, and the junction held 7 bases outside the gene matches. Germline V gives CDR1 MDHEN, CDR2 SYDVKM. The CDR3 loop is CASSATGWDEKLFF. CDR3 in DNA: TGTGCCAGCAGCGCGACAGGGTGGGATGAAAAACTGTTTTTT.

The CDR3 DNA is TGTGCCAGCAGCCGGGGGACAGGGTATCAGCCCCAGCATTTT. Its protein is CASSRGTGYQPQHF. V gene TRBV3-1 combines with J gene TRBJ1-5; 9 positions match TRBD1. Germline assignment: CDR1 LGHDT and CDR2 YNNKEL (reference sequence). The CDR3 extends over 14 amino acids. The V segment lost 4 bases and the J segment 5 bases; nucleotides outside the gene matches: 3.

V is TRBV6-1 and J is TRBJ2-7; 8 bases line up with TRBD1. V shed 7 bases, J shed 2 bases, and the junction held 7 bases outside the gene matches. The CDR3 sequence is 14 residues long. CDR1 is MNHNS and CDR2 is SASEGT in the germline V gene. CDR3 protein: CASTGQGLAYEQYF. CDR3 DNA sequence: TGTGCCAGCACAGGACAGGGCCTCGCCTACGAGCAGTACTTC.

This clonotype was recorded once. Given a much more abundant clone one base away, this may be a read error. The rearrangement links TRBV3-1 to TRBJ2-4; 7 bases line up with TRBD1. The germline V gene has CDR1 LGHDT and CDR2 YNNKEL (reference sequence). This CDR3 has 15 residues. The CDR3 loop reads CASCHTGTDKNIQYF. The CDR3 DNA sequence: TGTGCCAGCTGCCACACCGGGACAGACAAAAACATTCAGTACTTC.

This clonotype was observed a handful of times. This rearrangement joins TRBV20-1 to TRBJ2-1, with TRBD2 matching over 9 bases. J was trimmed by 10 bases and V by 6 bases; bases with no gene match: 13. Germline lookup yields CDR1 DFQATT and CDR2 SNEGSKA (reference sequence). The CDR3 runs to 14 residues. The DNA for the CDR3 is TGCAGTGCCTCCCGTTCTAGCGGGATGAGGGAGCAGTTCTTC. Translated: CSASRSSGMREQFF.

This chain links TRBV7-9 with TRBJ2-2, with TRBD2 identical over 10 bases. This CDR3 is 17 amino acids long. Per germline, CDR1 SEHNR and CDR2 FQNEAQ (reference sequence). J lost 4 bases, V lost 1 base, and 6 bases had no gene match. The CDR3 nucleotides read TGTGCCAGCAGCTTAGAGCGGGGGGGCCGCGTCACCGGGGAGCTGTTTTTT. This translates into CASSLERGGRVTGELFF. Full variable domain (rest looked up from reference TRBV7-9 and TRBJ2-2): DTGVSQNPRHKITKRGQNVTFRCDPISEHNRLYWYRQTLGQGPEFLTYFQNEAQLEKSRLLSDRFSAERPKGSFSTLEIQRTEQGDSAMYLCASSLERGGRVTGELFFGEGSRLTVL.

This clonotype was seen ten or more times. This CDR3 reads CASSSRGTDTQYF. CDR3 nucleotide sequence: TGTGCCAGCAGCTCTCGGGGGACAGATACGCAGTATTTT. The V gene is TRBV7-9, the J gene TRBJ2-3; the D gene is possibly TRBD2 (6 bases). V was pared by 4 bases and J by 3 bases, with 8 bases between. CDR1 SEHNR and CDR2 FQNEAQ come from the germline V gene (reference sequence). There are 13 residues in the CDR3.

A few counts support this clonotype. V and J are TRBV19 and TRBJ2-3, with 10 bases aligning to TRBD2. Germline CDR1 LNHDA, CDR2 SQIVND (reference sequence). The ends lost 3 bases at V and 9 bases at J; junction bases unmatched: 6. The CDR3 is 14 residues long. CDR3 sequence (DNA): TGTGCCAGTAGTATCCAGCGGGGGGGCCAAACGCAGTATTTT. This sequence encodes CASSIQRGGQTQYF.